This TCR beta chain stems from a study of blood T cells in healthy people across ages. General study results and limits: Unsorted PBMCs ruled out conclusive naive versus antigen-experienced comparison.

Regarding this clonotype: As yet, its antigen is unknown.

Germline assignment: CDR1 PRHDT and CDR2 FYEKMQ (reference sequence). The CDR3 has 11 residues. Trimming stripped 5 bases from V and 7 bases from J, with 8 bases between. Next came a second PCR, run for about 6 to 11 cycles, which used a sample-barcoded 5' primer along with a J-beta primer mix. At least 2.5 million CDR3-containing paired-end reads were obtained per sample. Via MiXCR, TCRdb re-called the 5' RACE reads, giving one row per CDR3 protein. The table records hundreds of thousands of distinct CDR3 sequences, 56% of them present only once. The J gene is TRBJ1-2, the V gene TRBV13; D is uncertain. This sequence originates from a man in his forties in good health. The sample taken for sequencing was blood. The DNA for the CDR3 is TGTGCCAGCAGCAACGGAGGTGGCTACACCTTC. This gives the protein CASSNGGGYTF.